What follows are 31 T cell receptor beta chains derived from one specimen sequenced in a study of shared clonotypes between healthy human individuals. Libraries were prepared by immunoSEQ multiplex PCR; TCRdb keeps only in-frame clonotypes and omits some of them. The sample holds millions of clones, around 95% seen once. Sequencing was done on a sample of naive CD4+ T cells sorted from blood. Subset given: CD45RA+ positively selected. Source of these receptors: a man aged 18 to 30 in good health.

This chain joins TRBV7-2 and TRBJ2-3; no clear D. Germline V gene lookup returns CDR1 SGHTA and CDR2 FQGNSA. Trimming pared 2 bases from V and 9 bases from J, leaving 12 bases between. The CDR3 sequence is 13 residues long. The CDR3: CASSLNLQNTQYF. CDR3 sequence (DNA): TGTGCCAGCAGCTTAAATCTGCAGAACACGCAGTATTTT.

The chain carries TRBV11-1 and TRBJ2-2; unclear D gene. Germline V gene lookup returns CDR1 SGHAT and CDR2 FQDESV (reference sequence). Trimming shortened V by 2 bases and J by 10 bases, and 17 bases separated the two germline ends. CDR3 length equals 15 residues. The CDR3 DNA reads TGTGCCAGCAGCTTATCACGAACCATTGGGGAGGAGCTGTTTTTT. Protein product: CASSLSRTIGEELFF.

The chain employs TRBV6-5 and TRBJ1-2; 7 nucleotides agree with TRBD1. Germline CDR1 and CDR2: MNHEY and SVGAGI. The CDR3 length is 15 residues. V was clipped by 0 bases and J by 6 bases; unmatched bases: 7. The CDR3 sequence: CASSYSTGEMNGYTF. Written as DNA, the CDR3 is TGTGCCAGCAGTTACTCAACAGGGGAGATGAATGGCTACACCTTC.

This clone was observed a single time. The CDR3: CASSLERVNQPQHF. The CDR3 bases are TGTGCCAGCAGTTTAGAAAGGGTCAATCAGCCCCAGCATTTT. The V call is TRBV27, the J call TRBJ1-5; D unclear. V was cut by 2 bases and J by 3 bases, with 8 bases left in between. This CDR3 comprises 14 residues. The V gene's germline CDR1 is MNHEY and CDR2 SMNVEV (reference sequence).

The rearrangement links TRBV5-5 to TRBJ1-2; D perhaps matches TRBD1 (6 bases). Trimming shortened V by 4 bases and J by 4 bases, and 29 bases separated the two germline ends. The CDR3 runs 19 residues. From germline, CDR1 is SGHKS and CDR2 YYEKEE (reference sequence). The CDR3 DNA reads TGTGCCAGCAGCCGTACAGGGATACGCCCGGAGGGGATAAGCTATGGCTACACCTTC. It yields the protein CASSRTGIRPEGISYGYTF.

The rearrangement uses TRBV19 and TRBJ2-3; no clear D gene. CDR1 and CDR2 (germline): LNHDA, SQIVND (reference sequence). This CDR3 has 13 residues. V was trimmed by 5 bases and J by 2 bases, leaving 8 bases between them. CDR3 DNA sequence: TGTGCCAGTAGTGAGGTGCTCACAGATACGCAGTATTTT. It translates to CASSEVLTDTQYF.

The rearrangement links TRBV7-9 to TRBJ2-7; TRBD1 might be the D (5 bases). The V gene's germline CDR1 is SEHNR and CDR2 FQNEAQ (reference sequence). Trimming shortened V by 5 bases and J by 2 bases, and 13 bases separated the two germline ends. This CDR3 region has 14 residues. The DNA for the CDR3 is TGTGCCAGCAGCCCCCCGACAGATCCCTACGAGCAGTACTTC. Translation: CASSPPTDPYEQYF.

The chain combines TRBV5-4 with TRBJ2-7, with D possibly being TRBD2 (6 bases). V lost 4 bases and J 0 bases, leaving 8 bases between the germline ends. Germline values: CDR1 SGHNT, CDR2 YYREEE (reference sequence). This CDR3 has 13 amino acids. The CDR3: CASSTGLSYEQYF. In DNA form, the CDR3 reads TGTGCCAGCAGCACGGGACTCTCCTACGAGCAGTACTTC.

This chain joins TRBV14 and TRBJ2-7; TRBD2 is a possible D gene (5 bases). CDR3 length: 16 amino acids. Trimming took off 0 bases at V and 1 base at J, with 13 bases between the two ends. Germline V gene sequence: CDR1 SGHDN, CDR2 FVKESK. The chain's CDR3 is CASSQDGPGVSYEQYF. Here the CDR3 DNA reads TGTGCCAGCAGCCAAGATGGCCCCGGGGTATCCTACGAGCAGTACTTC.

The gene calls are TRBV6-5 and TRBJ2-5; D is perhaps TRBD1 (6 bases). CDR3 length equals 13 residues. Germline CDR1 and CDR2: MNHEY and SVGAGI. Trimming removed 0 bases at V and 5 bases at J, with 7 bases between. For the CDR3, the DNA is TGTGCCAGCAGTTACTCGGGGGCTGAGACCCAGTACTTC. Translated: CASSYSGAETQYF.

Turning to this clone: Additional DNA sequences in this sample encode the identical CDR3. V and J are TRBV30 and TRBJ1-2, with D uncertain. Germline CDR1 is GTSNPN and CDR2 is SVGIG (reference sequence). Trimming removed 2 bases from V and 2 bases from J, with 6 bases in between. The CDR3 runs 12 residues. The CDR3 sequence is CAWSRQNYGYTF. CDR3 bases: TGTGCCTGGAGTCGGCAGAACTATGGCTACACCTTC. The variable domain in full, completed from reference TRBV30 and TRBJ1-2, reads SQTIHQWPATLVQPVGSPLSLECTVEGTSNPNLYWYRQAAGRGLQLLFYSVGIGQISSEVPQNLSASRPQDRQFILSSKKLLLSDSGFYLCAWSRQNYGYTFGSGTRLTVV.

The CDR3 loop reads CASTTGAFSYEQYF. Written as DNA, the CDR3 is TGTGCCAGCACCACAGGGGCTTTCTCCTACGAGCAGTACTTC. The chain couples TRBV6-6 to TRBJ2-7, with 7 bases aligning to TRBD1. Unmatched junction bases numbered 6, after V lost 7 bases and J lost 0 bases. The CDR3 runs to 14 residues. CDR1 is MNHNY and CDR2 is SVGAGI in the germline V gene (reference sequence).

The chain carries TRBV13 and TRBJ2-7; D remains ambiguous. This CDR3 is built from 14 residues. Trimming removed 4 bases from V and 0 bases from J, with 10 bases in between. Germline V gene sequence: CDR1 PRHDT, CDR2 FYEKMQ (reference sequence). CDR3 DNA sequence: TGTGCCAGCAGCTACACCGAACCCTCCTACGAGCAGTACTTC. Amino acids: CASSYTEPSYEQYF.

The gene calls are TRBV10-3 and TRBJ1-5, with D uncertain. Germline V gives CDR1 ENHRY, CDR2 SYGVKD. The CDR3 consists of 18 residues. Deletions cut 0 bases from V and 0 bases from J, with 15 bases between. The chain's CDR3 is CAISESIGKDYSNQPQHF. In nucleotides, the CDR3 is TGTGCCATCAGTGAGTCGATCGGGAAAGATTATAGCAATCAGCCCCAGCATTTT.

The V call is TRBV7-9, the J call TRBJ2-7; D possibly corresponds to TRBD1 (5 bases). Germline CDR1 reads SEHNR; CDR2 reads FQNEAQ (reference sequence). Between the trimmed V and J ends, which lost 5 bases and 3 bases, there was a span of 17 bases. The CDR3 covers 15 residues. The CDR3 spells CASSPGRVQSYEQYF. DNA of the CDR3: TGTGCCAGCAGCCCCGGCAGGGTACAGAGCTACGAGCAGTACTTC.

This clone was picked up one time. The CDR3 DNA sequence: TGCGCCAGCAGCTATGGACAGTATAGCAATCAGCCCCAGCATTTT. The encoded protein is CASSYGQYSNQPQHF. The rearrangement uses TRBV10-2 and TRBJ1-5, with D perhaps TRBD1 (6 bases). Per the germline V gene, CDR1 is WSHSY and CDR2 is SAAADI. Trimming shortened V by 6 bases and J by 0 bases, and 12 bases separated the two germline ends. The CDR3 sequence is 15 residues long.

The gene calls are TRBV2 and TRBJ1-5; D is possibly TRBD1 (5 bases). V lost 6 bases and J 6 bases, leaving 12 bases between the germline ends. The CDR3 contains 13 residues. CDR1 SNHLY and CDR2 FYNNEI come from the germline V gene. The CDR3 nucleotides are TGTGCCAGCAGAACAGGTCCCGGTCAGCCCCAGCATTTT. This sequence encodes CASRTGPGQPQHF.

J is TRBJ2-1 and V is TRBV5-1; a weak D match, TRBD1 (6 bases). Germline V gene lookup returns CDR1 SGHRS and CDR2 YFSETQ. CDR3 length: 20 amino acids. V was cut by 2 bases and J by 0 bases, with 24 bases left in between. The CDR3 DNA reads TGCGCCAGCAGCTTACAAGAGGTCCTTTTCGGGACATTCTCCTACAATGAGCAGTTCTTC. It is translated as CASSLQEVLFGTFSYNEQFF.

The J gene is TRBJ2-7, the V gene TRBV6-1, with D maybe TRBD1 (6 bases). CDR3 length: 17 amino acids. V dropped 4 bases and J dropped 4 bases, with 23 bases sitting between them. CDR1 is MNHNS, CDR2 SASEGT, per germline. In DNA form, the CDR3 reads TGTGCCAGCAGTGCGACGAGGACAGTTCCTGGGGGATACGAGCAGTACTTC. As protein: CASSATRTVPGGYEQYF.

The J gene is TRBJ1-4, the V gene TRBV27, with D possibly TRBD1 on 5 matching bases. CDR1 is MNHEY and CDR2 is SMNVEV in the germline V gene (reference sequence). The CDR3 is 14 residues long. Deletions cut 7 bases from V and 8 bases from J, with 17 bases between. CDR3 nucleotides: TGTGCCAGCAAGTGGGGCAGGGCAGGAGAAAAACTGTTTTTT. This codes for CASKWGRAGEKLFF. The full variable domain, rest sourced from reference TRBV27 and TRBJ1-4, is EAQVTQNPRYLITVTGKKLTVTCSQNMNHEYMSWYRQDPGLGLRQIYYSMNVEVTDKGDVPEGYKVSRKEKRNFPLILESPSPNQTSLYFCASKWGRAGEKLFFGSGTQLSVL.

Details on this clone: Other DNA variants within this sample encode the same CDR3. The rearrangement links TRBV2 to TRBJ1-1; tentative D call: TRBD1 (6 bases). V was cut by 7 bases and J by 1 base, with 10 bases left in between. The CDR3 runs to 13 residues. The germline V gene encodes CDR1 SNHLY and CDR2 FYNNEI. The CDR3 loop reads CASTLDRNTEAFF. The CDR3 DNA reads TGTGCCAGCACCCTGGACAGGAACACTGAAGCTTTCTTT.

Points on this clone: Other DNA sequences in this specimen translate into the identical CDR3. The chain employs TRBV6-1 and TRBJ2-3; no firm D call. The V gene's germline CDR1 is MNHNS and CDR2 SASEGT. This CDR3 is built from 14 residues. With 3 bases removed from V and 0 bases from J, the gap between germline ends came to 7 bases. The CDR3 DNA is TGTGCCAGCAGTGAGGGTGGGAGCACAGATACGCAGTATTTT. It specifies CASSEGGSTDTQYF.

To note about this clone: The sample contains more than one DNA sequence encoding this CDR3. J is TRBJ2-7 and V is TRBV5-1; 8 bases match TRBD1. The J segment lost 2 bases and the V segment lost 4 bases, leaving 5 bases of the junction unmatched. The V gene's germline CDR1 is SGHRS and CDR2 YFSETQ. This CDR3 spans 14 amino acids. CDR3 sequence: CASSPGQGAYEQYF. CDR3 bases: TGCGCCAGCAGCCCCGGACAGGGTGCCTACGAGCAGTACTTC.

The rearrangement joins TRBV4-1 to TRBJ1-5; D perhaps matches TRBD1 (6 bases). CDR3 length equals 15 residues. Germline values: CDR1 MGHRA, CDR2 YSYEKL. Trimming removed 1 base from V and 3 bases from J, with 10 bases in between. The CDR3 coding sequence is TGCGCCAGCAGCCAAGGTGGGACACTCAATCAGCCCCAGCATTTT. Translated: CASSQGGTLNQPQHF.

The chain joins TRBV7-2 to TRBJ2-7; 7 bases match TRBD2. The J call is doubtful: the DNA matches TRBJ2-5 better. This CDR3 comprises 15 residues. The germline V gene encodes CDR1 SGHTA and CDR2 FQGNSA. CDR3 region: CASSLVGEGKETQYF. CDR3 nucleotide sequence: TGTGCCAGCAGCTTAGTCGGGGAGGGTAAAGAGACCCAGTACTTC.

The rearrangement uses TRBV5-6 and TRBJ1-5; no firm D call. Germline V gene lookup returns CDR1 SGHDT and CDR2 YYEEEE. V was cut by 2 bases and J by 3 bases, with 15 bases left in between. This CDR3 contains 16 residues. The DNA for the CDR3 is TGTGCCAGCAGCTTAGACCGCGAAGGGTACAATCAGCCCCAGCATTTT. Amino acids: CASSLDREGYNQPQHF.

The rearrangement uses TRBV25-1 and TRBJ1-5; D possibly corresponds to TRBD1 (6 bases). The CDR3 totals 13 residues. Germline loops: CDR1 MGHDK, CDR2 SYGVNS. Trimming removed 5 bases from V and 3 bases from J, with 8 bases in between. In nucleotides, the CDR3 is TGTGCCAGCAGTAGGGGGGTCAATCAGCCCCAGCATTTT. It encodes CASSRGVNQPQHF.

This rearrangement joins TRBV18 to TRBJ2-1; 11 nucleotides line up with TRBD2. The length of the CDR3 is 17 residues. Germline CDR1 and CDR2: KGHSH and LQKENI. The J segment lost 6 bases and the V segment lost 5 bases, leaving 12 bases of the junction unmatched. The CDR3 region has the DNA TGTGCCAGCTCATTCATCGATAGCGGGAGGGGAGGCAATGAGCAGTTCTTC. This encodes CASSFIDSGRGGNEQFF.

Here the CDR3 reads CASSPRGQGSSYEQYF. In nucleotides, the CDR3 is TGTGCCAGCAGCCCCCGCGGACAGGGATCCTCCTACGAGCAGTACTTC. The chain couples TRBV11-2 to TRBJ2-7; 8 nucleotides match TRBD1. In germline, CDR1 is SGHAT, CDR2 FQNNGV. The CDR3 contains 16 residues. V shed 5 bases and J 0 bases; nucleotides not matched to a gene: 9.

The chain combines TRBV7-9 with TRBJ1-2; no reliable D call. The CDR3 sequence is 14 residues long. Trimming removed 0 bases at V and 5 bases at J, with 10 bases between. Germline-derived CDR1 and CDR2 are SEHNR and FQNEAQ (reference sequence). CDR3 bases: TGTGCCAGCAGCTTAGCTGGCGTTGGGTATGGCTACACCTTC. Its protein is CASSLAGVGYGYTF.

The rearrangement links TRBV5-3 to TRBJ1-3; 10 nucleotides align to TRBD1. TRBV5-3 has ORF status, its function being uncertain. Trimming removed 7 bases from V and 1 base from J; junction bases left unmatched: 11. The CDR3 is 17 residues long. CDR3 DNA: TGTGCCAGATGTGGACAGGGGGGCTCTCTTTCTGGAAACACCATATATTTT. It translates to CARCGQGGSLSGNTIYF.